This entry features one T cell receptor (beta chain) sequence. The antigen remains unidentified. The CDR3 totals 14 residues. Germline V gene sequence: CDR1 SGDLS, CDR2 YYNGEE. Trimming pared 4 bases from V and 1 base from J, leaving 9 bases between. The data are from a study of blood T cells in healthy people across ages. Notes on the study in general: Among T cells, TCR beta diversity per million cells dropped roughly linearly as age rose.

A J-beta primer mix and a sample-barcoded 5' primer were used in a second PCR of about 7 to 11 cycles. TCRdb reanalysed the 5' RACE reads using MiXCR and keeps one entry per CDR3 protein. The data show some 1.5 million distinct CDR3 sequences, under 55% seen once. The gene calls are TRBV9 and TRBJ2-4; D is ambiguous. This clonotype was obtained from a woman aged 18-35 years in good health. Sequenced: blood. The CDR3 spells CASSPLEAKNIQYF. CDR3 nucleotides: TGTGCCAGCAGCCCTCTGGAGGCCAAAAACATTCAGTACTTC.